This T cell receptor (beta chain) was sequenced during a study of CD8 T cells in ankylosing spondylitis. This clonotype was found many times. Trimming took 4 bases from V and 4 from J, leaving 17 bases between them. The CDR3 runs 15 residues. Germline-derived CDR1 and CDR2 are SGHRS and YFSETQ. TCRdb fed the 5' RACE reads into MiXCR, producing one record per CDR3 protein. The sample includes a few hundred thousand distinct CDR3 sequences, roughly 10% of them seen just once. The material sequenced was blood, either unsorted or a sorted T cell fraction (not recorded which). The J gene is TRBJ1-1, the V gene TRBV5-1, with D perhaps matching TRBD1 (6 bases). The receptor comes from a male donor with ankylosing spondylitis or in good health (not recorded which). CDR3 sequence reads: CASSEYGIGGTEAFF. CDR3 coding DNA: TGCGCCAGCAGCGAATATGGGATAGGGGGCACTGAAGCTTTCTTT. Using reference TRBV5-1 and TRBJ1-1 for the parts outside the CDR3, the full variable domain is KAGVTQTPRYLIKTRGQQVTLSCSPISGHRSVSWYQQTPGQGLQFLFEYFSETQRNKGNFPGRFSGRQFSNSRSEMNVSTLELGDSALYLCASSEYGIGGTEAFFGQGTRLTVV.